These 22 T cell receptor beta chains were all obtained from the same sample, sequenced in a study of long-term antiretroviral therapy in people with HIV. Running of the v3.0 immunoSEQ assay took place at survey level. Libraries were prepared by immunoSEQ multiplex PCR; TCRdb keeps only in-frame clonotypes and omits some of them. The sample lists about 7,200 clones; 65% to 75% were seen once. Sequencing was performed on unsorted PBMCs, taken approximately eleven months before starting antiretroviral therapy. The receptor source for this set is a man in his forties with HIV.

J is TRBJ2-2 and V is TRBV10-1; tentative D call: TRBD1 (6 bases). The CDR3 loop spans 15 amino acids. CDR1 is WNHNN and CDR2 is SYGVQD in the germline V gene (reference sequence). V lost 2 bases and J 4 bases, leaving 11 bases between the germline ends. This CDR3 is CASSETGSSTGELFF. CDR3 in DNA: TGCGCCAGCAGTGAGACAGGGTCGAGCACCGGGGAGCTGTTTTTT.

CDR3 in amino acids: CAISGGGSHEQYF. CDR3 DNA sequence: TGTGCCATCAGTGGGGGGGGGAGCCACGAGCAGTACTTC. The V call is TRBV10-3, the J call TRBJ2-7, with 7 bases identical to TRBD2. This CDR3 has 13 residues. CDR1 ENHRY and CDR2 SYGVKD come from the germline V gene. Losses at the gene ends were 4 bases for V and 5 bases for J; bases not matched to a gene: 5.

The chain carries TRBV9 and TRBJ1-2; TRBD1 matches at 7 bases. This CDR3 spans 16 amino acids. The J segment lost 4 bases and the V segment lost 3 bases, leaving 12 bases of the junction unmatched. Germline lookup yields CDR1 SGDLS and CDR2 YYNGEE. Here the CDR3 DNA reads TGTGCCAGCAGCGCCTATAACAGGGGCGAACCCTATGGCTACACCTTC. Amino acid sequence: CASSAYNRGEPYGYTF. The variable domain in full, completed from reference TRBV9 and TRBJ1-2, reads DSGVTQTPKHLITATGQRVTLRCSPRSGDLSVYWYQQSLDQGLQFLIQYYNGEERAKGNILERFSAQQFPDLHSELNLSSLELGDSALYFCASSAYNRGEPYGYTFGSGTRLTVV.

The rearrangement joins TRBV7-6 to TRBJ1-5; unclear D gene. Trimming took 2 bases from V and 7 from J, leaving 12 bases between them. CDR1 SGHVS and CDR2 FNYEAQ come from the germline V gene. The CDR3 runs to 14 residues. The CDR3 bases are TGTGCCAGCAGCTTAATCGGGGAGACGCAGCCCCAGCATTTT. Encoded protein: CASSLIGETQPQHF.

The CDR3 nucleotides are TGTGCCAGCACCGGAGGCCCCGGGGCCGCTTTCTTT. Translated, it gives CASTGGPGAAFF. The chain couples TRBV11-2 to TRBJ1-1, with a possible D match to TRBD1 (5 bases). CDR3 size: 12 residues. The V end lost 7 bases, the J end lost 11 bases, and 17 bases lay between the germline ends. The germline V gene encodes CDR1 SGHAT and CDR2 FQNNGV.

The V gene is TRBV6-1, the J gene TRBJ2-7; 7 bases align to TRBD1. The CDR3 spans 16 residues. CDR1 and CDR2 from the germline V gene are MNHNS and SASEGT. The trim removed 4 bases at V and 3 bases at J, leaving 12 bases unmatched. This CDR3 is CASSGSPGQRYYEQYF. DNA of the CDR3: TGTGCCAGCAGTGGCTCCCCGGGACAGAGATACTACGAGCAGTACTTC.

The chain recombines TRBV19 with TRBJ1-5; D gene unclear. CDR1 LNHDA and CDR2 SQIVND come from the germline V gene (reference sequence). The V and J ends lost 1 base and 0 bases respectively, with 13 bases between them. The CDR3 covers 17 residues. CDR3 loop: CASSIGGRSYSNQPQHF. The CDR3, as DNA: TGTGCCAGTAGTATAGGTGGCAGAAGTTATAGCAATCAGCCCCAGCATTTT.

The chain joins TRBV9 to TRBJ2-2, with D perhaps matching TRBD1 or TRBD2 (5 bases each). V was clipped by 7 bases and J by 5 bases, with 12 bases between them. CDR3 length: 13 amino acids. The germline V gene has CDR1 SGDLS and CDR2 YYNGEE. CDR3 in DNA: TGTGCCAGCGGGACCACGGTTACCGGGGAGCTGTTTTTT. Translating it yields CASGTTVTGELFF. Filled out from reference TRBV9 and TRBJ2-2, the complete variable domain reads DSGVTQTPKHLITATGQRVTLRCSPRSGDLSVYWYQQSLDQGLQFLIQYYNGEERAKGNILERFSAQQFPDLHSELNLSSLELGDSALYFCASGTTVTGELFFGEGSRLTVL.

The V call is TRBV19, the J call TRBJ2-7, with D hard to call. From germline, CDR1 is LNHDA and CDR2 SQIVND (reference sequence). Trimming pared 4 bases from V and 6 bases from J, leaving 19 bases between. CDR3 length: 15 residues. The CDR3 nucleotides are TGTGCCAGTAGTAAGTGGTTCGGAGAACTCTTCGAGCAGTACTTC. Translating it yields CASSKWFGELFEQYF.

In DNA, the CDR3 is TGTGCCAGTAGCCTACTCCACCCCACAGATACGCAGTATTTT. It yields the protein CASSLLHPTDTQYF. This chain links TRBV19 with TRBJ2-3; no clear D. Germline V CDR1 and CDR2: LNHDA, SQIVND (reference sequence). V lost 6 bases, J lost 2 bases, and 12 bases lay in between. The length of the CDR3 is 14 residues.

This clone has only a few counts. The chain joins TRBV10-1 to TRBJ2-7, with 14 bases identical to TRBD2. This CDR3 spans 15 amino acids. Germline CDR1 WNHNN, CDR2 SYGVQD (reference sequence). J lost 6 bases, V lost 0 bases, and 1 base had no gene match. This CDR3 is CASSESTSGGVEQYF. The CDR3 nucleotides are TGCGCCAGCAGTGAGTCGACTAGCGGGGGGGTCGAGCAGTACTTC.

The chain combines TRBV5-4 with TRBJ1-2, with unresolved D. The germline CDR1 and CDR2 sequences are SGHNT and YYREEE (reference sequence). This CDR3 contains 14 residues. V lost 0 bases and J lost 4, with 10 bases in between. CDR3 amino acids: CASSLEGYGYGYTF. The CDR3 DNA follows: TGTGCCAGCAGCTTGGAGGGTTACGGCTATGGCTACACCTTC.

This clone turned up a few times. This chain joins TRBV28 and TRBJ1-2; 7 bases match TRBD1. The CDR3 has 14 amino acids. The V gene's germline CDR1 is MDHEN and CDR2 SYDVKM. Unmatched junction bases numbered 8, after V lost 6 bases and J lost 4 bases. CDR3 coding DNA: TGTGCCAGCAGCCACGGGACAGCAATCTATGGCTACACCTTC. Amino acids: CASSHGTAIYGYTF.

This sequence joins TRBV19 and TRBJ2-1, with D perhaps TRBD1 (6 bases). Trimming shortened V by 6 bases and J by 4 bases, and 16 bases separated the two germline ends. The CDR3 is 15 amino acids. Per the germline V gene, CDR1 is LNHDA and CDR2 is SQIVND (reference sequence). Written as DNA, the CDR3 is TGTGCCAGTAGCAGCCCGGGACAAGGATACAATGAGCAGTTCTTC. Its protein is CASSSPGQGYNEQFF.

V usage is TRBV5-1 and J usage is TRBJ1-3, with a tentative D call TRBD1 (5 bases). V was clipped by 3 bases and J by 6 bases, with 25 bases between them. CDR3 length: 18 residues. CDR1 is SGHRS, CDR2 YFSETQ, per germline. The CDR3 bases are TGCGCCAGCAGCTCCCATATGATCGACAGACGGGGGTTAAACACCATATATTTT. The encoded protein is CASSSHMIDRRGLNTIYF.

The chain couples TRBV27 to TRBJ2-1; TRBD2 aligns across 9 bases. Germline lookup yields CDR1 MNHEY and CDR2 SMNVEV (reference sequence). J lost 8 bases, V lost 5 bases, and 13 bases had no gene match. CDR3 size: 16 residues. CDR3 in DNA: TGTGCCAGCAGTAGGACTAGCGATGGGAGTTGGTATGAGCAGTTCTTC. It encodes CASSRTSDGSWYEQFF.

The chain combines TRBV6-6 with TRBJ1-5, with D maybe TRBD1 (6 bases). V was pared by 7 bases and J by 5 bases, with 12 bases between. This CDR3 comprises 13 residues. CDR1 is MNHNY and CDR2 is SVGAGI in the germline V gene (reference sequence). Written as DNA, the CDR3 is TGTGCCAGCACCGTAGGGGGGCATCAGCCCCAGCATTTT. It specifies CASTVGGHQPQHF.

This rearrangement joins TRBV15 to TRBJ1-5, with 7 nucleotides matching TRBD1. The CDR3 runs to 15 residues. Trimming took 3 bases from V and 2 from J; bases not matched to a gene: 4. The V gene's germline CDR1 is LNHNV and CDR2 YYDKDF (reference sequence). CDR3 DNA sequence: TGTGCCACCAGCAGGAGACAGGGAGGCAATCAGCCCCAGCATTTT. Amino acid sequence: CATSRRQGGNQPQHF. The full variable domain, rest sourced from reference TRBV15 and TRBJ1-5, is DAMVIQNPRYQVTQFGKPVTLSCSQTLNHNVMYWYQQKSSQAPKLLFHYYDKDFNNEADTPDNFQSRRPNTSFCFLDIRSPGLGDTAMYLCATSRRQGGNQPQHFGDGTRLSIL.

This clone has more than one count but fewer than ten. CDR3 protein: CASSLDMQPNYGYTF. The CDR3 coding sequence is TGTGCCAGCAGCTTAGATATGCAGCCGAACTATGGCTACACCTTC. The chain combines TRBV11-2 with TRBJ1-2; D is ambiguous. The CDR3 has 15 residues. With 0 bases removed from V and 2 bases from J, the gap between germline ends came to 10 bases. Germline CDR1 reads SGHAT; CDR2 reads FQNNGV.

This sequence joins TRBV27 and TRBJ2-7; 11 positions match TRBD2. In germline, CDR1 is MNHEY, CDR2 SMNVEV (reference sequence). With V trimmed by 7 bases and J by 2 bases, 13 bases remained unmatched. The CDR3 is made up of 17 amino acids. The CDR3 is CASTTSNLAGGPYEQYF. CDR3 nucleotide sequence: TGTGCCAGCACAACCTCAAATCTAGCGGGGGGCCCCTACGAGCAGTACTTC.

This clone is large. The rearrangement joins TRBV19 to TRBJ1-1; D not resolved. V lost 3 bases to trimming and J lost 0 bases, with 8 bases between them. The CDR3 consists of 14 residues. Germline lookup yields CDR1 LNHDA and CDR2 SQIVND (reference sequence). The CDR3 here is CASSMPGVNTEAFF. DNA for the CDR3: TGTGCCAGTAGTATGCCCGGGGTGAACACTGAAGCTTTCTTT.

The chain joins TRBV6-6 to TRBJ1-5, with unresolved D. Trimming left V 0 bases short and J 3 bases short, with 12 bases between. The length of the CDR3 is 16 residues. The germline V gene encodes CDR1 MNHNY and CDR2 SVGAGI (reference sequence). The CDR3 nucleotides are TGTGCCAGCAGTTACTCGAATTGGGGTTCCAATCAGCCCCAGCATTTT. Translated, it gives CASSYSNWGSNQPQHF.